One and the same sample provided the 2 T cell receptor beta chains below, sequenced in a study of blood T cell repertoires in COVID-19. The table came from immunoSEQ multiplex PCR; TCRdb's copy has only in-frame clones and leaves some out. The sample records 150,000 to 200,000 clones, roughly 86% being singletons. Material for sequencing was peripheral blood. These receptors were obtained from a man in his fifties with active or convalescent COVID-19.

The V gene is TRBV11-1, the J gene TRBJ1-1, with TRBD1 identical over 8 bases. The germline CDR1 and CDR2 sequences are SGHAT and FQDESV (reference sequence). The V segment lost 5 bases and the J segment 0 bases; nucleotides outside the gene matches: 2. This CDR3 contains 14 residues. The CDR3 DNA reads as TGTGCCAGCAGCCGGGACAGGTTGAACACTGAAGCTTTCTTT. Amino acids: CASSRDRLNTEAFF.

This chain links TRBV5-6 with TRBJ2-3; D unclear. CDR3 size: 13 residues. The V gene's germline CDR1 is SGHDT and CDR2 YYEEEE. V was clipped by 0 bases and J by 6 bases, with 8 bases between them. CDR3 in DNA: TGTGCCAGCAGCTTGGGGGTCGGGGATACGCAGTATTTT. It yields the protein CASSLGVGDTQYF.